The TCR beta chain described here comes from a study of CD4 T cells in relation to SARS-CoV-2 and coronaviruses. Across the study: After roughly 11 days of antigen culture, PBMC TCR beta CDR3s were sequenced. Negative control cultures got HIV-1 Nef peptides or no peptide. Shared crossreactive spike epitopes were mapped to their HLA restriction.

Sequenced by immunoSEQ multiplex PCR; TCRdb stores in-frame clones only, minus some. This table holds 28,000 or so clones, over 60% found once. CD4+ T cells from unexposed donors were obtained before the COVID-19 pandemic (2011-2018). The cells were cultured for approximately 10 days before CD4+ T cells were isolated. Germline CDR1 reads LGHNA; CDR2 reads YSLEER. V shed 4 bases and J shed 7 bases, with 14 bases lying between them. This CDR3 has 15 amino acids. This clone appeared a few times. Antigen: not known. This chain uses TRBV4-3 with TRBJ1-6; D is undetermined. The sequence derives from a human donor in good health. Input material: CD4+ T cells from PBMCs, cultured in vitro. The CDR3 protein is CASSPGGAKNSPLHF. The CDR3 DNA reads TGCGCCAGCAGCCCCGGAGGCGCGAAGAATTCACCCCTCCACTTT.